This TCR beta chain was sequenced during a study of shared T cell receptors in the human thymus. CDR1 and CDR2 (germline): SGHVS, FQNEAQ. This CDR3 region has 17 residues. With 3 bases clipped from V and 0 bases from J, the junction kept 11 bases outside the gene matches. TCRdb's table, derived via immunoSEQ multiplex PCR, lists solely in-frame clones and lacks some. There are about 540,000 clones in the sample; about 80% occur only once, and around 0.013% lies in the top ten. The same specimen was also included in a second study, on human thymus T cells. That paper notes: Across thymic and blood repertoires, the usage of V and J genes appeared to be biased.

The V gene is TRBV7-8, the J gene TRBJ2-7, with 7 nucleotides matching TRBD2. The sequence derives from a boy under two years old with a congenital heart defect. The sequenced sample consisted of thymocytes. The CDR3 DNA is TGTGCCAGCAGCTTTACGGGGGGACCTGAAAGCTCCTACGAGCAGTACTTC. Translated, it gives CASSFTGGPESSYEQYF. Variable domain in full (rest from reference TRBV7-8 and TRBJ2-7): GAGVSQSPRYKVAKRGQDVALRCDPISGHVSLFWYQQALGQGPEFLTYFQNEAQLDKSGLPSDRFFAERPEGSVSTLKIQRTQQEDSAVYLCASSFTGGPESSYEQYFGPGTRLTVT.